This paragraph covers one T cell receptor beta chain sequence. Its antigen remains unknown. Germline-derived CDR1 and CDR2 are SGHDT and YYEEEE. The V end lost 0 bases, the J end lost 0 bases, and 9 bases lay between the germline ends. The CDR3 is 16 amino acids. Every patient experienced relapse after autologous stem cell transplantation, and brentuximab vedotin exposure varied. Assay used: immunoSEQ multiplex PCR; TCRdb lists only in-frame clones, some missing. The repertoire consists of a few thousand clones, with around 67% occurring once and the leading ten covering about 61%. The data belong to a study of PD-1 blockade in classical Hodgkin lymphoma. Background on the study: The patients were dosed with nivolumab 3 mg/kg, infused intravenously every 2 weeks.

The study, taken as a whole, reports: Still unresolved is the cause of the repertoire differences, which may be disease activity or prior therapy. Newly diagnosed patients were reported to start with lower TCR diversity than healthy donors.

V usage is TRBV5-6 and J usage is TRBJ2-2; D possibly corresponds to TRBD1 (5 bases). This sequence was found in a human donor with classical Hodgkin lymphoma. This sample comprised peripheral blood mononuclear cells (PBMCs), obtained before the second cycle of nivolumab. CDR3 residues: CASSLDTGSNTGELFF. For the CDR3, the DNA is TGTGCCAGCAGCTTGGATACAGGATCGAACACCGGGGAGCTGTTTTTT. Together with reference TRBV5-6 and TRBJ2-2, the CDR3 gives the full variable domain: DAGVTQSPTHLIKTRGQQVTLRCSPKSGHDTVSWYQQALGQGPQFIFQYYEEEERQRGNFPDRFSGHQFPNYSSELNVNALLLGDSALYLCASSLDTGSNTGELFFGEGSRLTVL.